The rows below give T cell receptor beta chains drawn from one sample of a study of T cells after yellow fever vaccination. TCRdb re-derived calls from the 5' RACE reads in MiXCR, one entry per CDR3 protein. The sample has 170,000 or so distinct CDR3 sequences; roughly 9% are singletons. Source: CD8+ T cells sorted from PBMCs, taken 45 days after the yellow fever booster vaccination. The origin of the receptors is a young man who received the YFV17D yellow fever vaccine. CDR3s include the opening cysteine and the closing phenylalanine or tryptophan. The D gene is left open where the match is weak. Some rows have no size entry. The others give once, few or many, or a class for an expanded clone.

CASSFSRETQYF TGTGCCAGCAGTTTCAGCCGGGAGACCCAGTACTTC - - TRBJ2-5 TRBV12-3/TRBV12-4
CASKGQGSTYGYTF TGTGCCAGCAAAGGCCAGGGCTCCACCTACGGCTACACCTTC many - TRBJ1-2 TRBV27
CASSYMGLTEAFF TGTGCCAGCAGTTACATGGGACTCACTGAAGCTTTCTTT few - TRBJ1-1 TRBV6-2/TRBV6-3
CASSFPRLGSDEQFF TGTGCCAGCAGCTTTCCTCGTTTGGGGTCCGATGAGCAGTTCTTC - - TRBJ2-1 TRBV7-8
CASSHSTGGNEKLFF TGCGCCAGCAGCCACTCAACAGGGGGCAATGAAAAACTGTTTTTT few TRBD1 TRBJ1-4 TRBV4-1
CASSLSTEAFF TGTGCCAGCAGTTTGAGCACTGAAGCTTTCTTT many - TRBJ1-1 TRBV28
CSARAYEDSSYNEQFF TGCAGTGCTAGAGCCTATGAGGACAGCTCCTACAATGAGCAGTTCTTC few - TRBJ2-1 TRBV20-1
CASSDGTQYF TGCGCCAGCTCTGATGGTACGCAGTATTTT - - TRBJ2-3 TRBV4-1
CSASPGVDTGELFF TGCAGTGCTAGTCCTGGGGTGGACACCGGGGAGCTGTTTTTT - - TRBJ2-2 TRBV20-1
CASSGGHSGLVSQYF TGCGCCAGCAGCGGGGGACACAGTGGTCTTGTGTCCCAGTACTTC - - TRBJ2-5 TRBV5-1
CASSTRFRNEQFF TGTGCCAGCAGTACAAGATTTCGCAATGAGCAGTTCTTC - - TRBJ2-1 TRBV6-5
CASSLKDLAQADATNEKLFF TGTGCCAGCAGCCTTAAGGACCTGGCGCAGGCCGATGCAACTAATGAAAAACTGTTTTTT - - TRBJ1-4 TRBV9
CASSLAWGTEAFF TGTGCCAGCAGTTTAGCGTGGGGCACTGAAGCTTTCTTT few - TRBJ1-1 TRBV12-3/TRBV12-4
CASSPRQGAYEQYF TGTGCCAGCAGCCCTCGACAGGGGGCTTACGAGCAGTACTTC many TRBD1 TRBJ2-7 TRBV7-9
CASSPDRDQETQYF TGTGCCAGCAGTCCCGACAGGGACCAAGAGACCCAGTACTTC many TRBD1 TRBJ2-5 TRBV7-9
CASSPQQEAYEQYF TGTGCCAGCAGCCCTCAACAGGAGGCCTACGAGCAGTACTTC many - TRBJ2-7 TRBV4-2
CASSFRGQLTGELFF TGTGCCAGCAGCTTTCGAGGGCAGTTGACCGGGGAGCTGTTTTTT few - TRBJ2-2 TRBV7-9
CSARPLNTGELFF TGCAGTGCTAGACCCCTGAACACCGGGGAGCTGTTTTTT few - TRBJ2-2 TRBV20-1
CASSLKGQRSNYGYTF TGCGCCAGCAGCCTTAAGGGACAACGATCTAACTATGGCTACACCTTC few - TRBJ1-2 TRBV4-1
CASSLSRDRLKRNYGYTF TGTGCCAGCAGCTTGAGCCGGGACCGCCTAAAGCGGAACTATGGCTACACCTTC - - TRBJ1-2 TRBV6-2/TRBV6-3
CASSPLPRDYKPTDTQYF TGTGCCAGCAGCCCTCTACCTCGAGACTACAAACCCACAGATACGCAGTATTTT few - TRBJ2-3 TRBV7-7
CASSPGGKNEQFF TGTGCCAGCAGCCCCGGGGGGAAGAATGAGCAGTTCTTC many TRBD2 TRBJ2-1 TRBV11-2
CASSYGGLITDTQYF TGTGCCAGCAGTTACGGGGGGTTGATAACAGATACGCAGTATTTT few - TRBJ2-3 TRBV6-6
CASSVYDNGDNEQFF TGTGCCAGCAGCGTCTACGATAACGGAGACAATGAGCAGTTCTTC few - TRBJ2-1 TRBV9
CASSLLSRYNEQFF TGTGCCAGCAGTTTACTGTCCCGTTACAATGAGCAGTTCTTC few - TRBJ2-1 TRBV27
CASSPGTSNSPLHF TGTGCCAGCAGCCCTGGGACATCTAATTCACCCCTCCACTTT - - TRBJ1-6 TRBV4-2
CSVKGAGTGELFF TGCAGCGTAAAGGGGGCCGGCACCGGGGAGCTGTTTTTT many TRBD1 TRBJ2-2 TRBV29-1
CASSEAPRWDNEQFF TGTGCCAGCAGTGAAGCGCCCAGGTGGGACAATGAGCAGTTCTTC few - TRBJ2-1 TRBV6-1
CASSQGQTSTDTQYF TGTGCCAGCAGCCAAGGACAGACAAGCACAGATACGCAGTATTTT few - TRBJ2-3 TRBV3-1
CASSDGEIRDRVVWGDSQPQHF TGTGCCAGCAGTGATGGAGAAATTCGGGACAGGGTTGTTTGGGGGGACTCTCAGCCCCAGCATTTT many TRBD1 TRBJ1-5 TRBV6-1
CASSVDRGTDTQYF TGTGCCAGCAGCGTAGATAGGGGCACAGATACGCAGTATTTT few - TRBJ2-3 TRBV9
CASSFSRSNGYTF TGTGCCAGCAGTTTTTCCAGGTCCAATGGCTACACCTTC few - TRBJ1-2 TRBV27
CASSFRGQGEAFF TGCGCCAGCAGCTTCAGGGGCCAGGGTGAAGCTTTCTTT - - TRBJ1-1 TRBV5-1
CASSGSYGYTF TGCGCCAGCTCGGGGAGTTATGGCTACACCTTC few - TRBJ1-2 TRBV4-1
CASSFASGGQETQYF TGTGCCAGCAGCTTCGCTAGCGGGGGGCAAGAGACCCAGTACTTC few TRBD2 TRBJ2-5 TRBV7-8
CASSSNGEQFF TGTGCCAGCAGTTCGAATGGGGAGCAGTTCTTC - - TRBJ2-1 TRBV6-5
CSAHFVLSGLQETQYF TGCAGCGCCCACTTTGTTTTGTCAGGGCTGCAAGAGACCCAGTACTTC - - TRBJ2-5 TRBV29-1
CASSYFAGANYNEQFF TGTGCCAGCAGTTACTTTGCGGGGGCTAATTACAATGAGCAGTTCTTC - - TRBJ2-1 TRBV6-5
CASSSTTDTQYF TGTGCCAGCAGTTCGACCACAGATACGCAGTATTTT many - TRBJ2-3 TRBV6-5
CASGDSYEQYF TGTGCCAGTGGGGACAGCTACGAGCAGTACTTC - TRBD1 TRBJ2-7 TRBV6-5
CASSSPWGFRTDTQYF TGTGCCAGCAGTTCCCCTTGGGGATTTCGCACAGATACGCAGTATTTT - - TRBJ2-3 TRBV6-5
CASRGAGDEQFF TGTGCCAGCAGGGGGGCAGGGGATGAGCAGTTCTTC - - TRBJ2-1 TRBV5-6
CASSRTSGSYEQYF TGTGCCAGCAGCCGGACTAGCGGGTCCTACGAGCAGTACTTC few TRBD2 TRBJ2-7 TRBV14
CASSFPGPTGELFF TGTGCCAGCAGTTTTCCAGGGCCCACCGGGGAGCTGTTTTTT few - TRBJ2-2 TRBV12-3/TRBV12-4
CASSQEPGQAISYEQYF TGCGCCAGCAGCCAAGAACCAGGACAGGCGATCTCCTACGAGCAGTACTTC many TRBD1 TRBJ2-7 TRBV4-1
CASDGAPTGLAGELFF TGTGCCAGCGACGGAGCCCCGACAGGGCTCGCCGGGGAGCTGTTTTTT few TRBD1 TRBJ2-2 TRBV6-2/TRBV6-3
CASSYIVGNSNQPQHF TGTGCCAGCAGTTATATAGTAGGAAATAGCAATCAGCCCCAGCATTTT few - TRBJ1-5 TRBV6-2/TRBV6-3
CASSLYQGREGDYGYTF TGTGCCAGCAGCCTGTACCAGGGTAGGGAAGGGGACTATGGCTACACCTTC - - TRBJ1-2 TRBV7-9
CASSQEIRPPTDTQYF TGCGCCAGCAGCCAAGAAATAAGGCCTCCCACAGATACGCAGTATTTT few - TRBJ2-3 TRBV4-3
CASSPPGTGNEQFF TGTGCCAGCAGCCCCCCAGGGACTGGCAATGAGCAGTTCTTC - - TRBJ2-1 TRBV7-3
CASSFPDPYEQYF TGTGCCAGCAGCTTCCCAGACCCCTACGAGCAGTACTTC few - TRBJ2-7 TRBV7-9
CASSEGTGGNQPQHF TGTGCCAGCAGTGAAGGGACAGGGGGCAATCAGCCCCAGCATTTT few TRBD1 TRBJ1-5 TRBV6-4
CASSFASGVSGTEAFF TGCGCCAGCAGCTTCGCGTCAGGTGTATCCGGCACTGAAGCTTTCTTT few - TRBJ1-1 TRBV5-1
CSASLADHAKYMNTEAFF TGCAGTGCTAGTCTGGCGGACCACGCAAAATACATGAACACTGAAGCTTTCTTT many - TRBJ1-1 TRBV20-1
CASSYPLAGGRTDTQYF TGTGCCAGCAGTTACCCCCTAGCGGGGGGACGCACAGATACGCAGTATTTT - TRBD2 TRBJ2-3 TRBV6-2/TRBV6-3